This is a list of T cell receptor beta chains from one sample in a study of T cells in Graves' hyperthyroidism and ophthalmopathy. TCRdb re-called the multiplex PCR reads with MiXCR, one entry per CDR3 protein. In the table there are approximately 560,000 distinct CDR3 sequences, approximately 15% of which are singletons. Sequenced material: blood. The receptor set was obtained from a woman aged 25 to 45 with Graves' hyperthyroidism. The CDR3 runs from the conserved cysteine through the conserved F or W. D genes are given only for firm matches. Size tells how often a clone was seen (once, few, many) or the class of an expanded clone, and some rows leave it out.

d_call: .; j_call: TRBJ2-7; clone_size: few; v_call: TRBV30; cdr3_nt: TGTGCCTGGAGGGTCCCGGGACCCAACTCCTACGAGCAGTACTTC; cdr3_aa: CAWRVPGPNSYEQYF
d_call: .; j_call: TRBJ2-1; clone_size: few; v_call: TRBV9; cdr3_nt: TGTGCCAGCAGCCCCCGTCATAGGGGGGACAATGAGCAGTTCTTC; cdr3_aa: CASSPRHRGDNEQFF
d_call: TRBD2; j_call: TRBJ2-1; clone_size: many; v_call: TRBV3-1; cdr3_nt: TGTGCCAGCAGCCTGACTAGCGGGAATCACAATGAGCAGTTCTTC; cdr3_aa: CASSLTSGNHNEQFF
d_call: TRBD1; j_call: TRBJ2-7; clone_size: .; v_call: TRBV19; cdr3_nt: TGTGCCAGTAGTATGGGGACAGGGTATTCCTACGAGCAGTACTTC; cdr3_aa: CASSMGTGYSYEQYF
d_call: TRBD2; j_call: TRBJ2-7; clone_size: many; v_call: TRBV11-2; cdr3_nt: TGTGCCAGCAGCTTAGTAGGCGGGAGGTTTTACGAGCAGTACTTC; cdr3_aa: CASSLVGGRFYEQYF
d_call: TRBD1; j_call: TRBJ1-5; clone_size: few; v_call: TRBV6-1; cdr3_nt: TGTGCCAGCAGTGCGCGGACAGGAACGGGCAATCAGCCCCAGCATTTT; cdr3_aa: CASSARTGTGNQPQHF
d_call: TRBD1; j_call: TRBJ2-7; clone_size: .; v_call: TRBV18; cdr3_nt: TGTGCCAGCTCACCGTCGGGACAGGCCTACGAGCAGTACTTC; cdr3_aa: CASSPSGQAYEQYF
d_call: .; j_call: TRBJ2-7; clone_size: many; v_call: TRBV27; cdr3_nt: TGTGCCAGCAGCCAATCGGCAGGCAACTCCTACGAGCAGTACTTC; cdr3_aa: CASSQSAGNSYEQYF
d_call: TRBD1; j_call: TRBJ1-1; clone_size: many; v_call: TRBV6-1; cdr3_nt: TGTGCCAGCAGCCCGGGCGGGGCAGGGGGGCCCATCACTGAAGCTTTCTTT; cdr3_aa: CASSPGGAGGPITEAFF
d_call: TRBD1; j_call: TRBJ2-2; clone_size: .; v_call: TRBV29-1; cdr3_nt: TGCAGCGTTGAAGATGGGCAGGGGGCGGGCGGGGAGCTGTTTTTT; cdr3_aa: CSVEDGQGAGGELFF
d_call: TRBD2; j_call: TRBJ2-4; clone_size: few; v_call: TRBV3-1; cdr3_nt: TGTGCCAGCAGCCAAACTAGCGGGAGGCGGGGAACAGCCAAAAACATTCAGTACTTC; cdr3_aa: CASSQTSGRRGTAKNIQYF
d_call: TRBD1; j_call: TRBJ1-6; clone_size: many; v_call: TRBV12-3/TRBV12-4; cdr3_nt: TGTGCCAGCAGTTTAGGGACAGGGGGCAATTCACCCCTCCACTTT; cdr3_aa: CASSLGTGGNSPLHF
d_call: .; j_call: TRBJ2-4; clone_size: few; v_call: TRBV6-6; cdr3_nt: TGTGCCAGCAGTTACGGAGTCAGGGAGTACTTC; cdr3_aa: CASSYGVREYF
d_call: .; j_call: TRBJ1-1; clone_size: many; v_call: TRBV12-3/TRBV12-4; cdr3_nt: TGTGCCAGCATCCCCCTCGGAGGGGCGAACACTGAAGCTTTCTTT; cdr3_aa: CASIPLGGANTEAFF
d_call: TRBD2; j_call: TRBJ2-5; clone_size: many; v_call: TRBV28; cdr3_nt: TGTGCCAGCAGCGGGAGGATGACTAGCGGGATAGAGACCCAGTACTTC; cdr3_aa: CASSGRMTSGIETQYF
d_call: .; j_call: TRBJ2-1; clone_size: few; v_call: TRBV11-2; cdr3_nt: TGTGCCAGCACCTACCCCCCCCCCAACAATGAGCAGTTCTTC; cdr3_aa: CASTYPPPNNEQFF
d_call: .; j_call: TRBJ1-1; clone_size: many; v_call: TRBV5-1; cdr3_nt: TGCGCCAGCAGCTTGGGTTCAGGGGCGGACACTGAAGCTTTCTTT; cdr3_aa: CASSLGSGADTEAFF
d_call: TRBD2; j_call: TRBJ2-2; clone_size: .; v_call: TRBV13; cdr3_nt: TGTGCCAGCAGGCCCGGGAGCGGGAGGAACACCGGGGAGCTGTTTTTT; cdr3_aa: CASRPGSGRNTGELFF
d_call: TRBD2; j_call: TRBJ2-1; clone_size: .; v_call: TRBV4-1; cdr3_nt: TGCGCCAGCAGCCAAGTTACTAGCGGGAGTACATACAATGAGCAGTTCTTC; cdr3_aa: CASSQVTSGSTYNEQFF
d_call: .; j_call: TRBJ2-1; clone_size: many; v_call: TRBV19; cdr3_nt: TGTGCCAGTAGTAGACGACAGACTGCTCGGGCCTACAATGAGCAGTTCTTC; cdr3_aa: CASSRRQTARAYNEQFF
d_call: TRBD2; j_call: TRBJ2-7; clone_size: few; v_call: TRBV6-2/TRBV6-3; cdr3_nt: TGTGCCAGCATCCGGGGGGACGAGCAGTACTTC; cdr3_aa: CASIRGDEQYF
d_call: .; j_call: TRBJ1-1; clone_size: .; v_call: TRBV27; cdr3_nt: TGTGCCAGCAGTTTATTGCACCCATCCTTAACTGAAGCTTTCTTT; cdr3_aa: CASSLLHPSLTEAFF
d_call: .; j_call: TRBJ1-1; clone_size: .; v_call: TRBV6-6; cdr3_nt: TGTGCCAGCAGTTACTCGATACGACAGGCCCGCGCCGTCTCGAACACTGAAGCTTTCTTT; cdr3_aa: CASSYSIRQARAVSNTEAFF
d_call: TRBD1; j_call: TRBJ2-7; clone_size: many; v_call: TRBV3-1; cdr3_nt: TGTGCCAGCAGCCCCTACAGGACAGGGACCTACGAGCAGTACTTC; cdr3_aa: CASSPYRTGTYEQYF
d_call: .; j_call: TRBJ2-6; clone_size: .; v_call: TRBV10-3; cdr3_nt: TGTGCCATCAGTGAGTCTACTCTCTCTGGGGCCAACGTCCTGACTTTC; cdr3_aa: CAISESTLSGANVLTF
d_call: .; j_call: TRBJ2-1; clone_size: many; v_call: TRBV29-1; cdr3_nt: TGCAGCGTTGAAGACAGGGTTGATGAGCAGTTCTTC; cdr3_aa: CSVEDRVDEQFF
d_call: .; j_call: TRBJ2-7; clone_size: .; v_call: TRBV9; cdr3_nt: TGTGCCAGCAGCCCAAGACCGAGAGGGGGGACCGAGCAGTACTTC; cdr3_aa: CASSPRPRGGTEQYF
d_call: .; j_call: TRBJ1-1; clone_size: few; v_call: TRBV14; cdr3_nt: TGTGCCAGCAGCCAAGATGTGGGTTCCACTGAAGCTTTCTTT; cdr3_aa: CASSQDVGSTEAFF
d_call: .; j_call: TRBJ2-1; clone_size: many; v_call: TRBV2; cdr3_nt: TGTGCCCTCGGGGAGTGGGTTAAAGGAAATGAGCAGTTCTTC; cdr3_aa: CALGEWVKGNEQFF
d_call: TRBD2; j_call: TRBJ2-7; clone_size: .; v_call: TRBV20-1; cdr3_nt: TGCAGTGCTAGACCAGCCGGACTAGTCTTCTCCTACGAGCAGTACTTC; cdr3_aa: CSARPAGLVFSYEQYF
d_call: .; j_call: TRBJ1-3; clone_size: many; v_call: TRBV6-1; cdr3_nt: TGTGCCAGCAGTGAAGCCTCTGGAAACACCATATATTTT; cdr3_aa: CASSEASGNTIYF
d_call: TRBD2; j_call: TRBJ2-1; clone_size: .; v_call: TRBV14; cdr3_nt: TGTGCCAGCAGCCAAGATTCCCCGGGACTACCCTACAATGAGCAGTTCTTC; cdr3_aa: CASSQDSPGLPYNEQFF
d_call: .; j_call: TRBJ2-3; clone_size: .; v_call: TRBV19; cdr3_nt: TGTGCCAGTAGCGGGGCTACGCAGTATTTT; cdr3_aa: CASSGATQYF
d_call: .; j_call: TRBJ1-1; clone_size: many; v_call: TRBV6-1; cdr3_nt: TGTGCCAGCAGGAAGAAGGTGGGAAACATGAACACTGAAGCTTTCTTT; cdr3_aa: CASRKKVGNMNTEAFF
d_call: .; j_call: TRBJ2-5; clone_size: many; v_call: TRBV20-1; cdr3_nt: TGCAGTGCCAGGGGTCCTGTGACCCAGTACTTC; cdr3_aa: CSARGPVTQYF
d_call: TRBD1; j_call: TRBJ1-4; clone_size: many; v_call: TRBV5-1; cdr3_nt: TGCGCCAGCAGCTTGGGGACAGGGGCCGAAAAACTGTTTTTT; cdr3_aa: CASSLGTGAEKLFF
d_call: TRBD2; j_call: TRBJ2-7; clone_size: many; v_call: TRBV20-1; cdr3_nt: TGCAGTGCTGGATCTAGCGGCTCCTACGAGCAGTACTTC; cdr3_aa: CSAGSSGSYEQYF
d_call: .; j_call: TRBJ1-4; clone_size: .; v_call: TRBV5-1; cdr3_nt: TGCGCCAGCAGCGAAGGCAGATTTAATGAAAAACTGTTTTTT; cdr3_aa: CASSEGRFNEKLFF
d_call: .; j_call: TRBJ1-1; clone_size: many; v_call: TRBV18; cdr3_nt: TGTGCCAGCTCACCAGACAGGTCCACTGAAGCTTTCTTT; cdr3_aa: CASSPDRSTEAFF
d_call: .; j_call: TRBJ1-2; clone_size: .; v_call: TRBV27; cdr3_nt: TGTGCCAGCAGCCGCAGGGCGATCGGGGATGGCTACACCTTC; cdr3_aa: CASSRRAIGDGYTF
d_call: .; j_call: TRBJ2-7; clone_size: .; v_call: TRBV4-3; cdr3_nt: TGCGCCAGCAGCCGACACCGGGACGAGCCCTACGAGCAGTACTTC; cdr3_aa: CASSRHRDEPYEQYF
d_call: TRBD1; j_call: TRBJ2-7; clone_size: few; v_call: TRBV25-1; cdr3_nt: TGTGCCAGCACCCCAGTTTGGGGACAGGAAAACGAGCAGTACTTC; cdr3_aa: CASTPVWGQENEQYF
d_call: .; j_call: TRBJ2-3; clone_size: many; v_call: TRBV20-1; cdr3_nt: TGCAGTGCGACAGCGGGAGATACGCAGTATTTT; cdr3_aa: CSATAGDTQYF
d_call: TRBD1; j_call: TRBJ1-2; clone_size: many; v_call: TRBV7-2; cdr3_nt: TGTGCCAGCAGTACCCGACAGGGGGGATATGGCTACACCTTC; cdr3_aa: CASSTRQGGYGYTF
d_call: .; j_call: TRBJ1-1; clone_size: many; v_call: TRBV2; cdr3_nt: TGTGCCAGCAGGGTTCACAGGAACACTGAAGCTTTCTTT; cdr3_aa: CASRVHRNTEAFF
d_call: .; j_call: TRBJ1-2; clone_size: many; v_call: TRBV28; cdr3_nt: TGTGCCAGCAGTTCCTTCGCCTATGGCTACACCTTC; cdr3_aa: CASSSFAYGYTF
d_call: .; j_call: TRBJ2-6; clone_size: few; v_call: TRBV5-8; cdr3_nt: TGTGCCAGCAGCGGACCGACGTACTCTGGGGCCAACGTCCTGACTTTC; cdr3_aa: CASSGPTYSGANVLTF
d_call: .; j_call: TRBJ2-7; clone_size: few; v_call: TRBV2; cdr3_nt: TGTGCCAGCGTTATAGGGCAGCGGTACGAGCAGTACTTC; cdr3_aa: CASVIGQRYEQYF
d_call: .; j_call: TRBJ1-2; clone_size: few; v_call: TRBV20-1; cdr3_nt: TGCAGTGCTAGTCAAGGGACCGACTATGGCTACACCTTC; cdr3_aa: CSASQGTDYGYTF
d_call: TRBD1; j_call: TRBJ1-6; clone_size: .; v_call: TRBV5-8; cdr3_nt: TGTGCCAGCAGCCAAGATCAAGGACAGGGGCATTCACCCCTCCACTTT; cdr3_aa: CASSQDQGQGHSPLHF
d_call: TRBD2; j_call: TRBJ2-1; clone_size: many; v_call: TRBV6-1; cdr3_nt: TGTGCCAGCAGTTCGACATTTCACCCACGGCTAGCGGACAATGAGCAGTTCTTC; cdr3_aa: CASSSTFHPRLADNEQFF
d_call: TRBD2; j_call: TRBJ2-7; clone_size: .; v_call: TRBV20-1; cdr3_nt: TGCAGTGCTGGACCATCTAGCGGTTTTACCTACGAGCAGTACTTC; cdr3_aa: CSAGPSSGFTYEQYF
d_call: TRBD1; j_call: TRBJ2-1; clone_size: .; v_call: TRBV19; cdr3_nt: TGTGCCAGTAGTACTAGGACAGGCTCCTACAATGAGCAGTTCTTC; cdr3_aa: CASSTRTGSYNEQFF
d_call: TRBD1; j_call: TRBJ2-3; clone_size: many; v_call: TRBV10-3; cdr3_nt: TGTGCCATCAGCGTAGGACAGGAACTTCTAGATACGCAGTATTTT; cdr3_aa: CAISVGQELLDTQYF
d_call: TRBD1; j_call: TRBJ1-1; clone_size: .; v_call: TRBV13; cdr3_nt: TGTGCCAGCAGCTACCAGGGACAGGGGAACACTGAAGCTTTCTTT; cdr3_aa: CASSYQGQGNTEAFF
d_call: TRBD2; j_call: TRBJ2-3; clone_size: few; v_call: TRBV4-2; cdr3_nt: TGTGCCAGCAGCGGGACTAGCGGGAGTGTATCAGATACGCAGTATTTT; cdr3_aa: CASSGTSGSVSDTQYF
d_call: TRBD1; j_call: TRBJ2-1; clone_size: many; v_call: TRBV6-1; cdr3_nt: TGTGCCAGCAGTGGGGCAGGGGACAGGTCCTACAATGAGCAGTTCTTC; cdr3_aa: CASSGAGDRSYNEQFF
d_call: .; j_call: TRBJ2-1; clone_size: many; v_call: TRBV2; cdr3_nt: TGTGCCAGCAGTAAGACATCGGGGGAGCAGTTCTTC; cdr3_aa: CASSKTSGEQFF